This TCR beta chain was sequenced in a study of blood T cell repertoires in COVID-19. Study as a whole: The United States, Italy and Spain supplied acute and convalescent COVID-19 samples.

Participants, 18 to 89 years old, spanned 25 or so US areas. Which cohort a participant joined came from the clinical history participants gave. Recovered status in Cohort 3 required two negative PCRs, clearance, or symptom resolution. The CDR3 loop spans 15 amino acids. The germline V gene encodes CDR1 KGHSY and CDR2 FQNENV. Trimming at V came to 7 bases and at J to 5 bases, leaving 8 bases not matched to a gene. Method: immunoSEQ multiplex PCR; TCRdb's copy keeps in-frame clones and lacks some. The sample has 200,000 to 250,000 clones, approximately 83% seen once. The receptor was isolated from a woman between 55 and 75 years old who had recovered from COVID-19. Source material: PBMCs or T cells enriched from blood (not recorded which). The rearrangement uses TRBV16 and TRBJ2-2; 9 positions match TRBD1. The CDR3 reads CASTVTGGRTGELFF. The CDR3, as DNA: TGTGCCAGCACGGTAACAGGGGGCCGGACCGGGGAGCTGTTTTTT. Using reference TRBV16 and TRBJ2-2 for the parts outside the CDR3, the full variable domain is GEEVAQTPKHLVRGEGQKAKLYCAPIKGHSYVFWYQQVLKNEFKFLISFQNENVFDETGMPKERFSAKCLPNSPCSLEIQATKLEDSAVYFCASTVTGGRTGELFFGEGSRLTVL.